A selection of T cell receptor beta chains follows, all from one sample in a study of blood T cell repertoires in COVID-19. Libraries were prepared by immunoSEQ multiplex PCR; TCRdb keeps only in-frame clonotypes and omits some of them. The profile shows 120,000 or so clones, approximately 90% of them singletons. Sequencing used peripheral blood. These receptor sequences come from a human donor in a cohort sampled during active COVID-19. The CDR3 runs from the conserved cysteine through the conserved F or W. The D gene is left open where the match is weak. Clone size is given for some rows only: seen once, a few or many times, or a class if the clone is expanded.

clone_size	v_call	j_call	d_call	cdr3_aa	cdr3_nt
-	TRBV18	TRBJ2-7	TRBD1	CASSPTGDSYYEQYF	TGTGCCAGCTCACCGACAGGGGACTCCTACTACGAGCAGTACTTC
-	TRBV5-5	TRBJ2-2	-	CASSLAGGVAGELFF	TGTGCCAGCAGCTTGGCCGGAGGGGTTGCCGGGGAGCTGTTTTTT
-	TRBV12-3/TRBV12-4	TRBJ1-5	-	CASSFGGNQPQHF	TGTGCCAGCAGTTTTGGGGGGAACCAGCCCCAGCATTTT
-	TRBV6-1	TRBJ1-1	TRBD1	CASSERGQSTEAFF	TGTGCCAGCAGTGAACGGGGACAGAGCACTGAAGCTTTCTTT
-	TRBV20-1	TRBJ2-1	TRBD2	CSASSPSGANEQFF	TGCAGTGCTAGTAGTCCTAGCGGGGCGAATGAGCAGTTCTTC
-	TRBV6-5	TRBJ1-1	TRBD1	CASSKVRGRTEAFF	TGTGCCAGCAGTAAGGTCAGGGGGCGAACTGAAGCTTTCTTT
-	TRBV5-6	TRBJ2-2	-	CASREGANTGELFF	TGTGCCAGCAGAGAGGGAGCGAACACCGGGGAGCTGTTTTTT
-	TRBV15	TRBJ2-3	-	CATSSPTSTDTQYF	TGTGCCACCAGCAGTCCGACTAGCACAGATACGCAGTATTTT
once	TRBV5-1	TRBJ1-1	-	CASSLGQASTEAFF	TGCGCCAGCAGCTTGGGACAGGCGAGCACTGAAGCTTTCTTT
once	TRBV2	TRBJ2-5	TRBD2	CASRPTSAVKTQYF	TGTGCCAGCCGCCCGACTAGCGCAGTAAAGACCCAGTACTTC
once	TRBV2	TRBJ2-1	-	CASSGLGGTSYNEQFF	TGTGCCAGCAGCGGACTAGGGGGGACCTCCTACAATGAGCAGTTCTTC
-	TRBV9	TRBJ2-3	TRBD2	CASSVAPSGAATYTQYF	TGTGCCAGCAGCGTAGCTCCAAGCGGGGCGGCAACTTATACGCAGTATTTT
-	TRBV28	TRBJ2-3	TRBD2	CASSFSLAGDTQYF	TGTGCCAGCAGTTTCAGCCTAGCGGGAGATACGCAGTATTTT
-	TRBV6-5	TRBJ1-5	-	CASSWDGAGWQPQHF	TGTGCCAGCAGTTGGGACGGCGCGGGGTGGCAGCCCCAGCATTTT
-	TRBV6-5	TRBJ2-3	-	CASSYSIRADTQYF	TGTGCCAGCAGTTACTCGATCAGGGCAGATACGCAGTATTTT
few	TRBV5-6	TRBJ2-2	TRBD1	CASSQGTGDKGELFF	TGTGCCAGCAGCCAGGGGACAGGGGATAAAGGGGAGCTGTTTTTT
-	TRBV19	TRBJ1-1	TRBD1	CASSGDRGTEAFF	TGTGCCAGTAGTGGGGACAGAGGCACTGAAGCTTTCTTT
-	TRBV9	TRBJ2-5	TRBD2	CASSVEGRGETQYF	TGTGCCAGCAGCGTCGAGGGGAGGGGAGAGACCCAGTACTTC
-	TRBV11-2	TRBJ2-7	TRBD2	CASSFGSGRTYEQYF	TGTGCCAGCAGCTTTGGGAGCGGGAGGACCTACGAGCAGTACTTC
-	TRBV2	TRBJ1-1	-	CASSEAAVTEAFF	TGTGCCAGCAGTGAAGCGGCAGTCACTGAAGCTTTCTTT
-	TRBV15	TRBJ2-4	TRBD2	CATSRGRGTGNIQYF	TGTGCCACCAGCAGGGGGCGGGGGACGGGAAACATTCAGTACTTC
-	TRBV30	TRBJ1-4	TRBD1	CAWSVGGTGLYGKLFF	TGTGCCTGGAGTGTAGGCGGGACAGGGCTGTATGGAAAACTGTTTTTT
-	TRBV5-7	TRBJ2-3	TRBD2	CASSHGLAGSTDTQYF	TGTGCCAGCAGCCACGGACTAGCGGGGAGCACAGATACGCAGTATTTT
-	TRBV6-6	TRBJ1-1	TRBD1	CASRDRGRAFF	TGTGCCAGCAGAGACAGGGGGCGAGCTTTCTTT
-	TRBV27	TRBJ1-1	-	CASSYGGGNTEAFF	TGTGCCAGCAGTTACGGGGGGGGGAACACTGAAGCTTTCTTT
-	TRBV11-2	TRBJ2-7	TRBD2	CASSRTSGYEQYF	TGTGCCAGCAGCCGGACTAGCGGCTACGAGCAGTACTTC
few	TRBV2	TRBJ2-3	TRBD2	CASSDTSGSGTQYF	TGTGCCAGCAGTGATACTAGCGGGAGCGGTACGCAGTATTTT
once	TRBV7-8	TRBJ2-2	TRBD1	CASSQLLGGGGGELFF	TGTGCCAGCAGCCAACTACTAGGGGGCGGCGGGGGGGAGCTGTTTTTT
-	TRBV7-2	TRBJ2-6	-	CASSLSSGASGANVLTF	TGTGCCAGCAGCCTGTCTTCTGGGGCTTCTGGGGCCAACGTCCTGACTTTC
-	TRBV4-1	TRBJ2-7	-	CASSPTTNPYEQYF	TGCGCCAGCAGCCCCACCACTAATCCCTACGAGCAGTACTTC
once	TRBV19	TRBJ1-3	TRBD1	CASPTDRGNTIYF	TGTGCCAGTCCGACGGACAGGGGAAACACCATATATTTT
-	TRBV23-1	TRBJ1-5	TRBD1	CASSQPELGTGGWTQPQHF	TGCGCCAGCAGTCAACCTGAACTGGGGACAGGGGGTTGGACTCAGCCCCAGCATTTT
-	TRBV29-1	TRBJ1-2	-	CSGLVVTNYGYTF	TGCAGCGGTCTGGTAGTAACTAACTATGGCTACACCTTC
-	TRBV27	TRBJ1-2	-	CASSLRGNSINYGYTF	TGTGCCAGCAGTTTACGAGGGAACTCTATTAACTATGGCTACACCTTC
once	TRBV6-5	TRBJ1-6	TRBD1	CASSYFPGQDSPLHF	TGTGCCAGCAGTTACTTCCCGGGACAGGATTCACCCCTCCACTTT
-	TRBV24-1	TRBJ2-5	TRBD2	CATSDGGEGVETQYF	TGTGCCACCAGTGATGGGGGGGAAGGGGTAGAGACCCAGTACTTC
-	TRBV9	TRBJ2-1	-	CASSEGGGNIYNEQFF	TGTGCCAGCAGTGAGGGAGGCGGGAATATCTACAATGAGCAGTTCTTC
-	TRBV19	TRBJ1-2	TRBD1	CASSPRDRGHGYTF	TGTGCCAGTAGTCCAAGGGACAGGGGGCATGGCTACACCTTC
-	TRBV10-3	TRBJ2-1	TRBD1	CAISESEGRGPNEQFF	TGTGCCATCAGTGAGTCGGAGGGCAGGGGGCCCAATGAGCAGTTCTTC
-	TRBV29-1	TRBJ2-7	-	CSAMTGSSYEQYF	TGCAGCGCTATGACGGGAAGCTCCTACGAGCAGTACTTC
-	TRBV7-6	TRBJ2-7	-	CASSPGVGSYEQYF	TGTGCCAGCAGCCCAGGGGTGGGATCCTACGAGCAGTACTTC